This T cell receptor beta chain was obtained from a study of long-term antiretroviral therapy in people with HIV. Across the whole study: Specimens dating back about a decade before the 2015 immediate-ART recommendation are the oldest included.

It was version v3.0 of the immunoSEQ assay that was run at survey level. Only in-frame clones appear in the TCRdb table, and some are missing; sequencing was by immunoSEQ multiplex PCR. This table has 20,000 to 25,000 clones, around 80% appearing once. Trimming removed 5 bases from V and 0 bases from J, with 15 bases in between. CDR1 is SGHAT and CDR2 is FQNNGV in the germline V gene. CDR3 size: 16 residues. The sample consisted of unsorted PBMCs, taken 1.2 years after starting antiretroviral therapy. The clonotype originates from a woman aged 40 to 50 with HIV. V gene TRBV11-2 combines with J gene TRBJ2-3, with unresolved D. In DNA form, the CDR3 reads TGTGCCAGCAGCCCTCTTTTGGTTTCTAGCACAGATACGCAGTATTTT. This sequence encodes CASSPLLVSSTDTQYF.